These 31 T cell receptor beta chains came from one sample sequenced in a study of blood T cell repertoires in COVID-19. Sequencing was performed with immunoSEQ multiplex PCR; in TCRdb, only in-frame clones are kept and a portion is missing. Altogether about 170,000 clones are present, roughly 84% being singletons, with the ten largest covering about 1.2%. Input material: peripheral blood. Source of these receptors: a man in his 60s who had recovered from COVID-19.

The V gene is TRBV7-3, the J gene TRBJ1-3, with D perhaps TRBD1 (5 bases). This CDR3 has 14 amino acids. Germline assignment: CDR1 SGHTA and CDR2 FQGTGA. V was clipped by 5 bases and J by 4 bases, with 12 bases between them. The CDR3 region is CASSRGDVGNTIYF. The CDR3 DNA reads TGTGCCAGCAGCCGCGGGGACGTAGGAAACACCATATATTTT.

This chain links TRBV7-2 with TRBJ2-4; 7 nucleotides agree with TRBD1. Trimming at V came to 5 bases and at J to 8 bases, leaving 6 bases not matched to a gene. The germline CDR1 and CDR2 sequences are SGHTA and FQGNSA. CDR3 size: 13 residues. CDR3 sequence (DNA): TGTGCCAGCAGCGGGGCAACAGGGGACATTCAGTACTTC. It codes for CASSGATGDIQYF.

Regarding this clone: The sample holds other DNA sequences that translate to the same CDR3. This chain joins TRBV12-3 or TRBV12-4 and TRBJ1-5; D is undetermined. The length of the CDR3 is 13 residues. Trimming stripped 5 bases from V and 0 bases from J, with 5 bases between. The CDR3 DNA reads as TGTGCCAGCAGTGACTATAGCAATCAGCCCCAGCATTTT. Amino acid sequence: CASSDYSNQPQHF.

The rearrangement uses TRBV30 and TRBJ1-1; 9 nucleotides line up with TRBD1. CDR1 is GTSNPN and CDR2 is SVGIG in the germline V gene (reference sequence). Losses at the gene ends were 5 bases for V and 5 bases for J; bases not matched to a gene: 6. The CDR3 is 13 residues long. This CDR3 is CAWDATGGTEAFF. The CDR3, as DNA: TGTGCCTGGGACGCGACAGGGGGGACTGAAGCTTTCTTT.

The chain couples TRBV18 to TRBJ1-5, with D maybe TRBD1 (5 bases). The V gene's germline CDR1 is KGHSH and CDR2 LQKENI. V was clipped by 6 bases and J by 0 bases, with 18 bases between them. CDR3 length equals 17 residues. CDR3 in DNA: TGTGCCAGCTCCCCCACATTCGCGGGGCATAGCAATCAGCCCCAGCATTTT. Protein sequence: CASSPTFAGHSNQPQHF.

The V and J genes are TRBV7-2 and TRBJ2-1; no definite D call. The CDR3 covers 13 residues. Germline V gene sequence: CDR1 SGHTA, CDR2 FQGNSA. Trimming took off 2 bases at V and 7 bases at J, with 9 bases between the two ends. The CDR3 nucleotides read TGTGCCAGCAGCTTAAACCTAGGTAATGAGCAGTTCTTC. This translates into CASSLNLGNEQFF.

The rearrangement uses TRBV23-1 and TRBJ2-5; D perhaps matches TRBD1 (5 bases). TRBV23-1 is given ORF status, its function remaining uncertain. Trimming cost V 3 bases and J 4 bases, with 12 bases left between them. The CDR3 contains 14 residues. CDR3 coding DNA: TGCGCCAGCAGTCACGGACATGTACGAGAGACCCAGTACTTC. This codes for CASSHGHVRETQYF.

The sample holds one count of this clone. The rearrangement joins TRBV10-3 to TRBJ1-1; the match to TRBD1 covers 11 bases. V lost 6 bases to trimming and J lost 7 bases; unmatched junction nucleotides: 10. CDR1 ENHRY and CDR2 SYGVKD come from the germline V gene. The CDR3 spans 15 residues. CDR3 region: CAISGQGAIRGEAFF. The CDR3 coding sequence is TGTGCCATCAGCGGACAGGGGGCGATAAGGGGTGAAGCTTTCTTT.

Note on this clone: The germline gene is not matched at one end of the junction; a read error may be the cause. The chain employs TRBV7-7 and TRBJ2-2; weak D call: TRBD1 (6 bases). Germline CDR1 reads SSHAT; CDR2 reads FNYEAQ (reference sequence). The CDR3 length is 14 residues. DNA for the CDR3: TGTGCTAGCAGCTTAGAGACAGGCCTTGGGGAGCTGTTTTTT. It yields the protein CASSLETGLGELFF. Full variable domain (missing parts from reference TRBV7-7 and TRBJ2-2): GAGVSQSPRYKVTKRGQDVTLRCDPISSHATLYWYQQALGQGPEFLTYFNYEAQPDKSGLPSDRFSAERPEGSISTLTIQRTEQRDSAMYRCASSLETGLGELFFGEGSRLTVL.

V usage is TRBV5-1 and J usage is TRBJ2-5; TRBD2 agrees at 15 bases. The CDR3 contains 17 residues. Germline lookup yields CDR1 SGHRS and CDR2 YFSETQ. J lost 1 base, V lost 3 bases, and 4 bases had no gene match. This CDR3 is CASSSGLAGGIQETQYF. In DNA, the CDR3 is TGCGCCAGCAGCTCGGGACTAGCGGGGGGTATCCAAGAGACCCAGTACTTC. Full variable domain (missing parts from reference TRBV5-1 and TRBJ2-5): KAGVTQTPRYLIKTRGQQVTLSCSPISGHRSVSWYQQTPGQGLQFLFEYFSETQRNKGNFPGRFSGRQFSNSRSEMNVSTLELGDSALYLCASSSGLAGGIQETQYFGPGTRLLVL.

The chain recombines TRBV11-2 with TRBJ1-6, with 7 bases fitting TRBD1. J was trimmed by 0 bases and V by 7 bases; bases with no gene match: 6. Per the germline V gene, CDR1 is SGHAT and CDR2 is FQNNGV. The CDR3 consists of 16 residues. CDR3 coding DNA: TGTGCCAGCACCGTGGACAGGAGCTCCTATAATTCACCCCTCCACTTT. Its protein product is CASTVDRSSYNSPLHF.

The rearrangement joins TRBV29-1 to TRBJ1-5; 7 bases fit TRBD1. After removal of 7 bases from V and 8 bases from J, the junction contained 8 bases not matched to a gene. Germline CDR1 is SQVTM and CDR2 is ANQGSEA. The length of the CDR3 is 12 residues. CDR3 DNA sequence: TGCAGCGCTAGACAGGGACTTGAGCCCCAGCATTTT. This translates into CSARQGLEPQHF. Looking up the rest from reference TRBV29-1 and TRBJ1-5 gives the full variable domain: SAVISQKPSRDICQRGTSLTIQCQVDSQVTMMFWYRQQPGQSLTLIATANQGSEATYESGFVIDKFPISRPNLTFSTLTVSNMSPEDSSIYLCSARQGLEPQHFGDGTRLSIL.

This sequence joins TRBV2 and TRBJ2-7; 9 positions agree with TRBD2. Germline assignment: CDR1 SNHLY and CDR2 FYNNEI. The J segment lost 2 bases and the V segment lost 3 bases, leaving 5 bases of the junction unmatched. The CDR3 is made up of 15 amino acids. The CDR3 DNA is TGTGCCAGCAGTGAGACCGGGACTAGCCCCTACGAGCAGTACTTC. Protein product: CASSETGTSPYEQYF.

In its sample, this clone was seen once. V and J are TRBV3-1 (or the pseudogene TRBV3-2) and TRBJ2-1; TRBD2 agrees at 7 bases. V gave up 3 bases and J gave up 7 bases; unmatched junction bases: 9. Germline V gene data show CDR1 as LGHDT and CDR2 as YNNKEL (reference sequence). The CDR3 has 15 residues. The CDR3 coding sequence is TGTGCCAGCAGCCAGGGAGGGGTTTCGCGGAATGAGCAGTTCTTC. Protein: CASSQGGVSRNEQFF.

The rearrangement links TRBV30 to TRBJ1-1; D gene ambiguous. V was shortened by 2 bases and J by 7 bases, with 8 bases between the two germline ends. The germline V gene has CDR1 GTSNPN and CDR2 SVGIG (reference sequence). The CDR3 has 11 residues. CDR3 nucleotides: TGTGCCTGGAGTATGAGGATTGAAGCTTTCTTT. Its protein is CAWSMRIEAFF.

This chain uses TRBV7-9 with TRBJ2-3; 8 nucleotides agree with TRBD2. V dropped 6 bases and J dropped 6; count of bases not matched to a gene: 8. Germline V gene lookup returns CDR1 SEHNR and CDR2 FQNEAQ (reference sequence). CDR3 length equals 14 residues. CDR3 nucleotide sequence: TGTGCCAGCAGGGCTTCGGGGGGGCAGGATACGCAGTATTTT. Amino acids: CASRASGGQDTQYF.

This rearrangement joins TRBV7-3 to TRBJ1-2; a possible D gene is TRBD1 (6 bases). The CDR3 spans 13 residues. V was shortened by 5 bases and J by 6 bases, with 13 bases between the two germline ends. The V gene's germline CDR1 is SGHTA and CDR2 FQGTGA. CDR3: CASSETGRDGYTF. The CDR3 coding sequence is TGTGCCAGCAGCGAGACAGGAAGGGATGGCTACACCTTC.

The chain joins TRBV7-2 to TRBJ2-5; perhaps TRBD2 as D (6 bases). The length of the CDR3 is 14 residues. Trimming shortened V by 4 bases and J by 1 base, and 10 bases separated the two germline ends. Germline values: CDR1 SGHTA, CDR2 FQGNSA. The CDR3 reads CASSSRLGQETQYF. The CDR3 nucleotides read TGTGCCAGCAGCTCCCGACTAGGCCAAGAGACCCAGTACTTC.

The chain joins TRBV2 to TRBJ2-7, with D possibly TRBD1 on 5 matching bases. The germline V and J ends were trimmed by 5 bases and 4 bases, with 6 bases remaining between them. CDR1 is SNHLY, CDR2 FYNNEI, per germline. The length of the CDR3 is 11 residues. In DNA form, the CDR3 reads TGTGCCAGCAGTACAGGATACGAGCAGTACTTC. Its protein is CASSTGYEQYF.

The CDR3 sequence: CASSPSTDTQYF. Written as DNA, the CDR3 is TGTGCCAGCAGCCCTAGCACAGATACGCAGTATTTT. The chain has TRBV6-1 and TRBJ2-3; D unclear. There are 12 residues in the CDR3. V was pared by 6 bases and J by 0 bases, with 4 bases between. Germline loops: CDR1 MNHNS, CDR2 SASEGT.

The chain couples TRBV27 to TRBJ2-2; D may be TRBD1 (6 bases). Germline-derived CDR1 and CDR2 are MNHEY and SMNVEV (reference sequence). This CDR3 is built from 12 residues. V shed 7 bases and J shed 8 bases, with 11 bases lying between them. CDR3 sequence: CASNPGQGELFF. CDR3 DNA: TGTGCCAGCAACCCCGGACAGGGGGAGCTGTTTTTT.

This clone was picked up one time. CDR3 amino acids: CASNGGALYNEQFF. The DNA for the CDR3 is TGTGCCAGCAACGGGGGGGCCCTCTACAATGAGCAGTTCTTC. The V and J genes are TRBV7-2 and TRBJ2-1, with TRBD2 matching 8 bases. The V gene's germline CDR1 is SGHTA and CDR2 FQGNSA. V trimming: 7 bases; J trimming: 3 bases; junction bases outside the gene matches: 5. CDR3 length: 14 amino acids. Based on the CDR3 plus reference TRBV7-2 and TRBJ2-1, the full variable domain is GAGVSQSPSNKVTEKGKDVELRCDPISGHTALYWYRQSLGQGLEFLIYFQGNSAPDKSGLPSDRFSAERTGGSVSTLTIQRTQQEDSAVYLCASNGGALYNEQFFGPGTRLTVL.

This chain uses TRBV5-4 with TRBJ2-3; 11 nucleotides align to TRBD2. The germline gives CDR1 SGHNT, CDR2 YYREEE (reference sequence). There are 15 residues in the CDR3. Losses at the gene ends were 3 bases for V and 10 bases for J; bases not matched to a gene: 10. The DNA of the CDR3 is TGTGCCAGCAGCTCCGGGACTAGCGGTGCCAAAGCGCAGTATTTT. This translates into CASSSGTSGAKAQYF.

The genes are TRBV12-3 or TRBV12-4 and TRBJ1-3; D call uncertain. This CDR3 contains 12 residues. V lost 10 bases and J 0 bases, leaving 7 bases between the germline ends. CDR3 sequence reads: CAITGSGNTIYF. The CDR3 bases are TGTGCCATCACGGGCTCTGGAAACACCATATATTTT.

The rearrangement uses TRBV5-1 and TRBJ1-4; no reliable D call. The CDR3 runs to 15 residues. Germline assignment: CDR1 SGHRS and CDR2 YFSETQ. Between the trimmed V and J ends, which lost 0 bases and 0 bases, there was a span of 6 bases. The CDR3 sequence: CASSLDSATNEKLFF. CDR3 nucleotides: TGCGCCAGCAGCTTGGATTCTGCAACTAATGAAAAACTGTTTTTT. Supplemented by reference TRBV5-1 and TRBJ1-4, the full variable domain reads KAGVTQTPRYLIKTRGQQVTLSCSPISGHRSVSWYQQTPGQGLQFLFEYFSETQRNKGNFPGRFSGRQFSNSRSEMNVSTLELGDSALYLCASSLDSATNEKLFFGSGTQLSVL.

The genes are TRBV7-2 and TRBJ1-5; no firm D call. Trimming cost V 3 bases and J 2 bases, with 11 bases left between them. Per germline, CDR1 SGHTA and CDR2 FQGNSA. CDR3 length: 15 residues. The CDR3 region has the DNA TGTGCCAGCAGCTTGCGGGTGATCGGCAATCAGCCCCAGCATTTT. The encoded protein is CASSLRVIGNQPQHF.

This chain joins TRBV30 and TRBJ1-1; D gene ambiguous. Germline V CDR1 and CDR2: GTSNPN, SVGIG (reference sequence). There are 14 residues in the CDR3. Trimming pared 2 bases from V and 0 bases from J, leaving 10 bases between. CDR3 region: CAWSLAYMNTEAFF. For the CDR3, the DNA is TGTGCCTGGAGTTTAGCATACATGAACACTGAAGCTTTCTTT.

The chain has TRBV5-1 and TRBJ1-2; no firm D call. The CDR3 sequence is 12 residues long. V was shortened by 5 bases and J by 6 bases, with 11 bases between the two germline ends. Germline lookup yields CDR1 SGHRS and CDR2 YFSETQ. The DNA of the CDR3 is TGCGCCAGCAGACCGGGAGCCGATGGCTACACCTTC. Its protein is CASRPGADGYTF.

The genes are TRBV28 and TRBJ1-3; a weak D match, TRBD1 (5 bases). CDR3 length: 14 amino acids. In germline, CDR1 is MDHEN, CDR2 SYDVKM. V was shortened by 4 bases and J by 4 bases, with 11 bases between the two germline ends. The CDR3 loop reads CASSSAGGGNTIYF. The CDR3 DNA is TGTGCCAGCAGTTCCGCGGGGGGAGGAAACACCATATATTTT.

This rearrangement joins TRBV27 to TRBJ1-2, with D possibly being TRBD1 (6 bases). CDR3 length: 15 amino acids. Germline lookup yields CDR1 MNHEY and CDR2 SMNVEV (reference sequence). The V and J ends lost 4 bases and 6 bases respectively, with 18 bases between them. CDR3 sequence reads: CASSSNRAHWDGYTF. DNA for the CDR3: TGTGCCAGCAGTTCTAACAGGGCCCATTGGGATGGCTACACCTTC.

This CDR3 reads CASSLSAGANTGELFF. The CDR3 DNA sequence: TGTGCCAGCAGCTTGAGCGCGGGGGCCAACACCGGGGAGCTGTTTTTT. The chain uses TRBV5-4 and TRBJ2-2; tentatively, D is TRBD2 (7 bases). Trimming took off 1 base at V and 2 bases at J, with 12 bases between the two ends. The CDR3 is 16 residues long. CDR1 and CDR2 (germline): SGHNT, YYREEE (reference sequence).